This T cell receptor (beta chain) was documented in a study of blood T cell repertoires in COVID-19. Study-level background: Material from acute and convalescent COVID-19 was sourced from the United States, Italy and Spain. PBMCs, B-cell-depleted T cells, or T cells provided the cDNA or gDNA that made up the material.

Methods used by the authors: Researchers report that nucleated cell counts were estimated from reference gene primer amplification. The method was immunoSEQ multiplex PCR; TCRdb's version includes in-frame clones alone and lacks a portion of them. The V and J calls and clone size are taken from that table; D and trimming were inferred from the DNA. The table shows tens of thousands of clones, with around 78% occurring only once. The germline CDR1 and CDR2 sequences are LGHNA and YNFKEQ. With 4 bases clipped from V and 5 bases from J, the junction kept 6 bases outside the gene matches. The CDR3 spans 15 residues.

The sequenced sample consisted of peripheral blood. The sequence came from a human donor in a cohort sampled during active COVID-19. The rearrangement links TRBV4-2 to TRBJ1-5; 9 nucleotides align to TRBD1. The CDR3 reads CASSPGGQGDQPQHF. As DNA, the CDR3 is TGTGCCAGCAGCCCTGGGGGACAGGGTGATCAGCCCCAGCATTTT.